These 2 T cell receptor beta chains were sequenced from one sample in a study of identical twins. TCRdb reprocessed the 5' RACE reads with MiXCR, giving one entry per CDR3 protein. This table holds approximately 20,000 distinct CDR3 sequences, roughly 71% found once. Material for sequencing was memory (CD45RO+) T cells sorted from blood. All receptors derive from a woman between 18 and 29 years old in good health. This table probably holds off-target reads from a library built for another chain.

The chain links TRBV6-6 to TRBJ2-1; the D gene could be TRBD1 or TRBD2 (5 bases each). V was trimmed by 0 bases and J by 8 bases, leaving 11 bases between them. CDR3 length: 14 amino acids. CDR1 and CDR2 (germline): MNHNY, SVGAGI (reference sequence). The DNA for the CDR3 is TGTGCCAGCAGTTACTCGAGCAGAGGGGATGAGCAGTTCTTC. Encoded protein: CASSYSSRGDEQFF.

The chain combines TRBV19 with TRBJ2-1, with 8 bases that match TRBD2. The CDR3 totals 12 residues. The germline CDR1 and CDR2 sequences are LNHDA and SQIVND (reference sequence). J lost 10 bases, V lost 9 bases, and 8 bases had no gene match. The CDR3 nucleotides are TGTGCCAGCGGCAGCGGGGGTAGGGAGCAGTTCTTC. This codes for CASGSGGREQFF. The variable domain in full, completed from reference TRBV19 and TRBJ2-1, reads DGGITQSPKYLFRKEGQNVTLSCEQNLNHDAMYWYRQDPGQGLRLIYYSQIVNDFQKGDIAEGYSVSREKKESFPLTVTSAQKNPTAFYLCASGSGGREQFFGPGTRLTVL.